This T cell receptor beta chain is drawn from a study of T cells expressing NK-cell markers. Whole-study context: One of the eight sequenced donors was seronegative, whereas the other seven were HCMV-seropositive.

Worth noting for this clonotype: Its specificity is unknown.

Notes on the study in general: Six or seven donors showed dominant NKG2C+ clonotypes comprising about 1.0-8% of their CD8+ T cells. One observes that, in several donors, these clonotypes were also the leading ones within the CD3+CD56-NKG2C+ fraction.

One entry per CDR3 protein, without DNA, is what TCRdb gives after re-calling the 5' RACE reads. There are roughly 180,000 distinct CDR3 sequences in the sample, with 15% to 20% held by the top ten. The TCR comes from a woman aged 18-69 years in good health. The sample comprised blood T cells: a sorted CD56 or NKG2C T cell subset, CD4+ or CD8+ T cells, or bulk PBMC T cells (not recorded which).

The CDR3 region is CASSLQLNEKLFF. The chain uses TRBV11-2 and TRBJ1-4. The CDR3 extends over 13 amino acids. CDR1 SGHAT and CDR2 FQNNGV come from the germline V gene. Variable domain in full (rest from reference TRBV11-2 and TRBJ1-4): EAGVAQSPRYKIIEKRQSVAFWCNPISGHATLYWYQQILGQGPKLLIQFQNNGVVDDSQLPKDRFSAERLKGVDSTLKIQPAKLEDSAVYLCASSLQLNEKLFFGSGTQLSVL.